Reported below is one T cell receptor (beta chain). This sample was included in a study of blood T cell repertoires in COVID-19. TCRdb keeps only in-frame clones here, not all; method: immunoSEQ multiplex PCR. The sample consists of roughly 340,000 clones, about 89% of them appearing once. V lost 4 bases and J lost 1, with 11 bases in between. CDR1 is MNHEY and CDR2 is SVGAGI in the germline V gene. CDR3 length equals 15 residues. This chain links TRBV6-5 with TRBJ1-3, with D maybe TRBD1 (6 bases). The source is a woman aged 50 to 60 with COVID-19, enrolled during active disease. The material sequenced was peripheral blood. CDR3 nucleotide sequence: TGTGCCAGCAGTTTAACAGGGATGTCTGGAAACACCATATATTTT. Translated, it gives CASSLTGMSGNTIYF.